These 10 T cell receptor beta chains share one sample of origin, sequenced in a study of blood T cell repertoires in COVID-19 (dated by TCRdb to the early 2020s). Libraries were constructed by the immunoSEQ multiplex PCR assay. TCRdb took this table from immuneACCESS and kept in-frame rearrangements with V and J called. Such tables lack part of the clones; where checked against another copy, unresolved V genes explain under half of the gap, and the rest is unexplained. The sample data list roughly 400,000 clones, and more than 75% of these were observed just once. Roughly a tenth of the sample rests with the top ten. The sequenced sample consisted of PBMCs or T cells enriched from blood (not recorded which). These receptors came from a woman aged 50 to 65 who had recovered from COVID-19.

In its sample, this clone was seen once. V and J are TRBV24-1 and TRBJ1-5, with D maybe TRBD1 (5 bases). Germline V lookup: CDR1 KGHDR, CDR2 SFDVKD. Trimming took 1 base from V and 4 from J, leaving 10 bases between them. The CDR3 length is 15 residues. The CDR3 DNA follows: TGTGCCACCAGTGATTTTCAGGGCCCTAATCAGCCCCAGCATTTT. This gives the protein CATSDFQGPNQPQHF.

The chain combines TRBV4-1 with TRBJ2-3; D ambiguous. Per germline, CDR1 MGHRA and CDR2 YSYEKL. Trimming took 0 bases from V and 8 from J, leaving 6 bases between them. The CDR3 has 12 amino acids. As DNA, the CDR3 is TGCGCCAGCAGCCAAGATGCCGGTACGCAGTATTTT. Its translation: CASSQDAGTQYF.

The gene calls are TRBV5-1 and TRBJ1-1, with D perhaps TRBD1 (6 bases). The V gene lost 4 bases and the J gene lost 1 base, with 11 bases spanning the gap. The CDR3 length is 14 residues. Germline CDR1 is SGHRS and CDR2 is YFSETQ. For the CDR3, the DNA is TGCGCCAGCAGCGTGGACAGCCCGAACACTGAAGCTTTCTTT. Translated: CASSVDSPNTEAFF.

The gene calls are TRBV4-2 and TRBJ2-5; no clear D. With 1 base removed from V and 4 bases from J, the gap between germline ends came to 16 bases. Germline loops: CDR1 LGHNA, CDR2 YNFKEQ. The CDR3 has 16 amino acids. The CDR3 DNA reads as TGTGCCAGCAGCCAAGGATTCCTGAACCAGGCAGAGACCCAGTACTTC. Amino acids: CASSQGFLNQAETQYF.

This chain connects TRBV3-1 (or the pseudogene TRBV3-2) to TRBJ1-6, with a tentative D call TRBD1 (6 bases). Germline assignment: CDR1 LGHDT and CDR2 YNNKEL (reference sequence). The CDR3 has 15 amino acids. V lost 1 base to trimming and J lost 10 bases, with 14 bases between them. CDR3 sequence: CASSQGWGPTSPLHF. The CDR3 nucleotides read TGTGCCAGCAGCCAAGGTTGGGGGCCCACATCACCCCTCCACTTT.

The chain joins TRBV9 to TRBJ1-5; no definite D call. Germline lookup yields CDR1 SGDLS and CDR2 YYNGEE. The V gene lost 0 bases and the J gene lost 6 bases, with 7 bases spanning the gap. This CDR3 is built from 13 residues. The CDR3 is CASSVEPSQPQHF. The DNA of the CDR3 is TGTGCCAGCAGCGTAGAGCCTAGTCAGCCCCAGCATTTT.

This clone was picked up one time. This chain connects TRBV7-2 to TRBJ2-5, with D possibly being TRBD1 (6 bases). V dropped 5 bases and J dropped 9 bases, with 22 bases sitting between them. The CDR3 contains 15 residues. Germline V gene data show CDR1 as SGHTA and CDR2 as FQGNSA. CDR3 sequence (DNA): TGTGCCAGCAGCCCCTCACTGGACGCCGAGGGGGCCCAGTACTTC. Its protein is CASSPSLDAEGAQYF.

The rearrangement uses TRBV27 and TRBJ1-6, with TRBD1 identical over 7 bases. With 10 bases clipped from V and 9 bases from J, the junction kept 12 bases outside the gene matches. The CDR3 spans 14 residues. The germline gives CDR1 MNHEY, CDR2 SMNVEV (reference sequence). CDR3 DNA sequence: TGTGCCACCCGTGGGGGGACAGAGTCTTCACCCCTCCACTTT. It specifies CATRGGTESSPLHF.

V and J are TRBV5-6 and TRBJ1-5, with no clear D. Germline CDR1 reads SGHDT; CDR2 reads YYEEEE. Deletions cut 0 bases from V and 4 bases from J, with 14 bases between. The CDR3 has 16 residues. This CDR3 reads CASSLGAGVGNQPQHF. CDR3 DNA: TGTGCCAGCAGCTTGGGGGCCGGGGTTGGAAATCAGCCCCAGCATTTT. The whole variable domain, filled in from reference TRBV5-6 and TRBJ1-5, reads DAGVTQSPTHLIKTRGQQVTLRCSPKSGHDTVSWYQQALGQGPQFIFQYYEEEERQRGNFPDRFSGHQFPNYSSELNVNALLLGDSALYLCASSLGAGVGNQPQHFGDGTRLSIL.

This chain uses TRBV5-8 with TRBJ1-1; the D is unclear. Per germline, CDR1 SGHTS and CDR2 YDEGEE. V gave up 5 bases and J gave up 3 bases, with 11 bases separating them. This CDR3 spans 13 amino acids. In DNA form, the CDR3 reads TGTGCCAGCAGAAAGAGGTCCGACACTGAAGCTTTCTTT. Translation: CASRKRSDTEAFF. The variable domain in full, completed from reference TRBV5-8 and TRBJ1-1, reads EAGVTQSPTHLIKTRGQQATLRCSPISGHTSVYWYQQALGLGLQFLLWYDEGEERNRGNFPPRFSGRQFPNYSSELNVNALELEDSALYLCASRKRSDTEAFFGQGTRLTVV.